This T cell receptor (beta chain) was documented in a study of identical twins. MiXCR was run by TCRdb on the 5' RACE reads, yielding one entry per CDR3 protein. Of 600,000 to 800,000 distinct CDR3 sequences in the sample, 20% to 25% were seen once. General study points: For out-of-frame beta sequences, excess twin sharing was weaker.

The CDR3 consists of 14 residues. Germline lookup yields CDR1 KGHDR and CDR2 SFDVKD. Trimming stripped 3 bases from V and 6 bases from J, with 10 bases between. This clonotype was detected ten times or more. Antigen specificity is unknown. The data also belong to a second study, concerning T cells expressing NK-cell markers.

Sequencing input: PBMCs. The rearrangement uses TRBV24-1 and TRBJ2-2; no reliable D call. The TCR was taken from a woman aged 18-30 years in good health. The CDR3 protein is CATSDPLKSGELFF. DNA for the CDR3: TGTGCCACCAGTGATCCCCTAAAGTCCGGGGAGCTGTTTTTT.